The source of this TCR beta chain is a study of OX40 agonist ivuxolimab in advanced cancers. Here immunoSEQ multiplex PCR was the method, and the copy in TCRdb shows in-frame clones only, minus some. The sample includes about 79,000 clones, 90% seen only once; the top ten take 0.25% to 0.35%. The germline V gene encodes CDR1 SGHTA and CDR2 FQGNSA. The CDR3 sequence is 17 residues long. V lost 3 bases and J 4 bases, leaving 18 bases between the germline ends. The clonotype was recovered from an adult with an advanced solid tumor such as melanoma, head and neck, liver or kidney cancer. The genes are TRBV7-2 and TRBJ2-2; D gene ambiguous. The specimen was CD4+ or CD8+ T cells sorted from blood, collected in a trial of the OX40 agonist ivuxolimab. CDR3 bases: TGTGCCAGCAGCTTTTCTAAGATCCCACGTCGCACCGGGGAGCTGTTTTTT. Translating gives CASSFSKIPRRTGELFF.